This T cell receptor beta chain was identified in a study of identical twins. Note on this clonotype: Its cognate antigen is unknown.

Using its own MiXCR run on the 5' RACE reads, TCRdb lists one record per CDR3 protein. The repertoire holds 400,000 to 600,000 distinct CDR3 sequences, around 24% seen once, with 0.48% in the top ten. Study-wide results and caveats: Out-of-frame alpha sequences common to twins were enriched for low generation probability. Weaker excess sharing between twins was seen in beta out-of-frame sequences.

The CDR3 has 13 amino acids. V gave up 8 bases and J gave up 5 bases; unmatched junction bases: 3. The germline V gene encodes CDR1 MNHEY and CDR2 SMNVEV (reference sequence). This same sample was also part of a study on yellow fever vaccine responses in identical twins.

The sample comprised CD4+ T cells sorted from blood. The TCR sequence derives from a woman under 30 in good health. The V call is TRBV27, the J call TRBJ2-5; 12 positions agree with TRBD2. CDR3 residues: CASALAGGETQYF. CDR3 bases: TGTGCCAGCGCTCTAGCGGGGGGGGAGACCCAGTACTTC.